Each of the 7 T cell receptor beta chains below was sequenced from the same sample in a study of shared clonotypes between healthy human individuals. Produced via immunoSEQ multiplex PCR; TCRdb's table is partial and in-frame only. This table holds about 2.1 million clones, roughly 93% found once. Naive CD8 populations comprised CD45RO-negative cells positively selected for CCR7, excluding terminally differentiated effector memory CD45RA+ cells. Sample: naive CD8+ T cells from PBMCs. The receptor set was obtained from a man aged 18 to 29 in good health. Some clones in this sample may be carry-over from other donors' samples.

V and J are TRBV29-1 and TRBJ2-1, with TRBD2 matching 9 bases. Trimming cost V 7 bases and J 5 bases; bases outside gene matches: 0. Per the germline V gene, CDR1 is SQVTM and CDR2 is ANQGSEA. This CDR3 is built from 11 residues. The CDR3 nucleotides are TGCAGCGGACTAGCGGACAATGAGCAGTTCTTC. Its translation: CSGLADNEQFF.

This rearrangement joins TRBV20-1 to TRBJ2-7; possibly TRBD1 for D (6 bases). The ends were cut back, 4 bases at V and 5 bases at J, with 9 bases in the middle. Germline V gene data show CDR1 as DFQATT and CDR2 as SNEGSKA (reference sequence). The CDR3 consists of 11 residues. For the CDR3, the DNA is TGCAGTGCTACACAGGGAAACGAGCAGTACTTC. Amino acids: CSATQGNEQYF.

V is TRBV7-9 and J is TRBJ2-1; D may match TRBD1 or TRBD2 (6 bases each). Between the trimmed V and J ends, which lost 8 bases and 3 bases, there was a span of 11 bases. In germline, CDR1 is SEHNR, CDR2 FQNEAQ (reference sequence). The CDR3 extends over 13 amino acids. The CDR3 spells CASRGPNYNEQFF. CDR3 DNA: TGTGCCAGCCGGGGGCCAAACTACAATGAGCAGTTCTTC.

For this clone: Other nucleotide sequences from this sample produce the same CDR3. V is TRBV27 and J is TRBJ1-1; D is unclear. The CDR3 runs to 13 residues. The germline V gene encodes CDR1 MNHEY and CDR2 SMNVEV (reference sequence). V dropped 4 bases and J dropped 2 bases, with 8 bases sitting between them. As DNA, the CDR3 is TGTGCCAGCAGTTCCCTCCTTAACACTGAAGCTTTCTTT. Amino acid sequence: CASSSLLNTEAFF.

Notes on this clone: Other DNA sequences in this specimen translate into the identical CDR3. V usage is TRBV18 and J usage is TRBJ2-1; 12 nucleotides line up with TRBD2. The CDR3 consists of 16 residues. V lost 0 bases to trimming and J lost 4 bases; unmatched junction nucleotides: 1. The germline gives CDR1 KGHSH, CDR2 LQKENI. CDR3 DNA sequence: TGTGCCAGCTCACCACCAGGACTAGCGGGATACAATGAGCAGTTCTTC. Its translation: CASSPPGLAGYNEQFF.

The chain links TRBV7-2 to TRBJ2-3; TRBD2 is a possible D gene (6 bases). V lost 6 bases to trimming and J lost 7 bases, with 17 bases between them. This CDR3 comprises 14 residues. Germline-derived CDR1 and CDR2 are SGHTA and FQGNSA. The CDR3 region has the DNA TGTGCCAGCAGGAGTCGGCTAGCGCCTAATACGCAGTATTTT. It specifies CASRSRLAPNTQYF.

V usage is TRBV6-4 and J usage is TRBJ2-7, with D unclear. The CDR3 spans 14 residues. V lost 3 bases, J lost 2 bases, and 11 bases lay in between. Germline assignment: CDR1 MRHNA and CDR2 SNTAGT. This CDR3 reads CASSEDSTTYEQYF. Here the CDR3 DNA reads TGTGCCAGCAGTGAAGACTCTACTACCTACGAGCAGTACTTC.